This T cell receptor (beta chain) is from a study of regulatory T cells in long-lasting Graves disease. The time point is: newly diagnosed GD, antithyroid drugs for less than 3 months. PBMCs provided the RNA from which the TCR library was made. This clonotype was seen repeatedly, ten times or more. CDR3-region Arm-PCR and iRepertoire HTBI primers produced the TCR beta libraries. TCRdb ran MiXCR on the multiplex PCR reads and lists one entry per CDR3 protein. Among a few hundred thousand distinct CDR3 sequences listed, less than 20% were seen once. Germline V gives CDR1 SGHRS, CDR2 YFSETQ. The CDR3 runs 13 residues. Trimming cost V 4 bases and J 8 bases, with 13 bases left between them. These same data were also listed under a study on T cells in Graves' hyperthyroidism and ophthalmopathy.

This TCR derives from a woman in her 30s with Graves disease. Sequenced here: peripheral blood mononuclear cells (PBMCs), sampled at new diagnosis, from a patient treated with antithyroid drugs. The chain employs TRBV5-1 and TRBJ2-1, with a weak D call TRBD2 (5 bases). Written as DNA, the CDR3 is TGCGCCAGCAGCCCGGGGATAGTTGATGAGCAGTTCTTC. It yields the protein CASSPGIVDEQFF.